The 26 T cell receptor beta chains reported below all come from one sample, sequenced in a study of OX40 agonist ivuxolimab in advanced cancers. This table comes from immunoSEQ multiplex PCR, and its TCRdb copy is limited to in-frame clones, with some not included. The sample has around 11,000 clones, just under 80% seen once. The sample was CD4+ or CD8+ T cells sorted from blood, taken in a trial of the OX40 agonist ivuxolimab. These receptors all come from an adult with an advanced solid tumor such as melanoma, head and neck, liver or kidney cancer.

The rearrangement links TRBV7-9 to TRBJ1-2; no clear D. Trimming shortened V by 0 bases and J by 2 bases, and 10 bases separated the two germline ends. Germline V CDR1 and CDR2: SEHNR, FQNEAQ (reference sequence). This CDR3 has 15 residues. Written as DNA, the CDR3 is TGTGCCAGCAGCTTAGCTCGGACGCTAAACTATGGCTACACCTTC. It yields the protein CASSLARTLNYGYTF.

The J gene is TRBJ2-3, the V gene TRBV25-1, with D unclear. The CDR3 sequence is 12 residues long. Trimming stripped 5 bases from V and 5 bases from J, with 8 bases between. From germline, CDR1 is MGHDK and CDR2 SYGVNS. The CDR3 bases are TGTGCCAGCAGTTGGTCGGAAGATACGCAGTATTTT. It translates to CASSWSEDTQYF.

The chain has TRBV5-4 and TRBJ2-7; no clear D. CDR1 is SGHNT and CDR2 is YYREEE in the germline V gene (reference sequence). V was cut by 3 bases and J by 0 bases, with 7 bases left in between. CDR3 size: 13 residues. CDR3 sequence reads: CASSYASSYEQYF. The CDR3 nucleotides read TGTGCCAGCAGCTACGCCAGCTCCTACGAGCAGTACTTC. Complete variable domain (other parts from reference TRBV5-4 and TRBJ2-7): ETGVTQSPTHLIKTRGQQVTLRCSSQSGHNTVSWYQQALGQGPQFIFQYYREEENGRGNFPPRFSGLQFPNYSSELNVNALELDDSALYLCASSYASSYEQYFGPGTRLTVT.

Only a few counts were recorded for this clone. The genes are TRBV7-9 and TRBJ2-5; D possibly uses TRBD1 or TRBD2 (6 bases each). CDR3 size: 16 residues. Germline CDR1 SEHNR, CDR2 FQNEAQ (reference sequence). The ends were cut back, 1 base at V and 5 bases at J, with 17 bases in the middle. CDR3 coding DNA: TGTGCCAGCAGCTTAGTAGTCGGGGGCGCGGGGGAGACCCAGTACTTC. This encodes CASSLVVGGAGETQYF.

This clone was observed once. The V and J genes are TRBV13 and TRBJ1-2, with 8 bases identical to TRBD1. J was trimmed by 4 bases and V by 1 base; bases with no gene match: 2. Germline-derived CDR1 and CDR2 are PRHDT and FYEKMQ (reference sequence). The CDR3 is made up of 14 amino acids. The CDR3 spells CASSLDTGGYGYTF. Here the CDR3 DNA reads TGTGCCAGCAGCTTAGACACAGGGGGCTATGGCTACACCTTC.

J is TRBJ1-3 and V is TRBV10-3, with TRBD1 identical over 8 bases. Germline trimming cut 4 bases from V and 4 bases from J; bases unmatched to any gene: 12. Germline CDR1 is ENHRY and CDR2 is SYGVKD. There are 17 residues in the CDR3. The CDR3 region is CAISVENQGAHGNTIYF. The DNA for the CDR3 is TGTGCCATCAGTGTCGAAAACCAGGGGGCGCACGGAAACACCATATATTTT.

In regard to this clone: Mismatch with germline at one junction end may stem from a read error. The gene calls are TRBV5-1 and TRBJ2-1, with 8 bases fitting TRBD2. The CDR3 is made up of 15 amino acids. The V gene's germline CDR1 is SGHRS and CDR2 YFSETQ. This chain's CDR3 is CASSFKDGRASFWIF. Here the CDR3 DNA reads TGTGCCAGCAGCTTTAAGGACGGGAGGGCTTCGTTCTGGATCTTC.

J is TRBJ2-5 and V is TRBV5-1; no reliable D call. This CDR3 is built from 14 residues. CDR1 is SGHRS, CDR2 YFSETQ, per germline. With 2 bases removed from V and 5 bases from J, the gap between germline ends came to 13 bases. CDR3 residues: CASSLMFIGETQYF. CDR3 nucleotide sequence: TGCGCCAGCAGCTTAATGTTCATCGGGGAGACCCAGTACTTC. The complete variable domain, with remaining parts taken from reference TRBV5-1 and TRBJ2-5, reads KAGVTQTPRYLIKTRGQQVTLSCSPISGHRSVSWYQQTPGQGLQFLFEYFSETQRNKGNFPGRFSGRQFSNSRSEMNVSTLELGDSALYLCASSLMFIGETQYFGPGTRLLVL.

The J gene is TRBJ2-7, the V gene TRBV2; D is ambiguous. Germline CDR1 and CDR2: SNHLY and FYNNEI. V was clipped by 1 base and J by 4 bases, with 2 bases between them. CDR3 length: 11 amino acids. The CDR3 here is CASSEGYEQYF. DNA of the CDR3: TGTGCCAGCAGTGAAGGATACGAGCAGTACTTC.

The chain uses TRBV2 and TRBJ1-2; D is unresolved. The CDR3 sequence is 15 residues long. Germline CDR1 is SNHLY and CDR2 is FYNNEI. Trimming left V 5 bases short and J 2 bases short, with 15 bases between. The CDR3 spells CASSNGPLANYGYTF. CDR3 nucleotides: TGTGCCAGCAGTAACGGACCCCTGGCGAACTATGGCTACACCTTC.

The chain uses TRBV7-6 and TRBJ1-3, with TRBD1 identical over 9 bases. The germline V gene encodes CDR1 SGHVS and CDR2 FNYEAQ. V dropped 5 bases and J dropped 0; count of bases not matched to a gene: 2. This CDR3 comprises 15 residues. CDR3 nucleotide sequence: TGTGCCAGCAGCCAGACAGGGGGCTCTGGAAACACCATATATTTT. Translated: CASSQTGGSGNTIYF.

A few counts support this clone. CDR3: CASSVPSSGELFF. The CDR3 DNA follows: TGTGCCAGCAGCGTGCCTAGCTCCGGGGAGCTGTTTTTT. The chain is built from TRBV9 and TRBJ2-2; the D gene is possibly TRBD2 (5 bases). Germline loops: CDR1 SGDLS, CDR2 YYNGEE. Trimming took 2 bases from V and 6 from J, leaving 8 bases between them. The CDR3 loop spans 13 amino acids.

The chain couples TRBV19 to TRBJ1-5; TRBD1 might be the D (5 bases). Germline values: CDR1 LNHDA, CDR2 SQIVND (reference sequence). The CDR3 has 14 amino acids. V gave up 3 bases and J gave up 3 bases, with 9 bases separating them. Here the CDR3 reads CASSMGGYNQPQHF. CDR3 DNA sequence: TGTGCCAGTAGTATGGGGGGGTACAATCAGCCCCAGCATTTT.

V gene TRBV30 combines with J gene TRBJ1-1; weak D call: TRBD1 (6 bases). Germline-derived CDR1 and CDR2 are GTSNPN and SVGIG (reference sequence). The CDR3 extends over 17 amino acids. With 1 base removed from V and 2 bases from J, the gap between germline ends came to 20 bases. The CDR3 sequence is CAWSARGFERGNTEAFF. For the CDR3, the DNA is TGTGCCTGGAGTGCCAGGGGTTTCGAGAGGGGAAACACTGAAGCTTTCTTT. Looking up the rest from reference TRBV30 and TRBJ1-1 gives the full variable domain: SQTIHQWPATLVQPVGSPLSLECTVEGTSNPNLYWYRQAAGRGLQLLFYSVGIGQISSEVPQNLSASRPQDRQFILSSKKLLLSDSGFYLCAWSARGFERGNTEAFFGQGTRLTVV.

The CDR3 sequence is CASSDQGRGPYEQYF. The CDR3 region has the DNA TGTGCCAGCAGTGATCAGGGTCGGGGACCCTACGAGCAGTACTTC. The chain uses TRBV6-1 and TRBJ2-7; D tentatively reads TRBD1 or TRBD2 (5 bases each). Germline V lookup: CDR1 MNHNS, CDR2 SASEGT. V was trimmed by 3 bases and J by 2 bases, leaving 14 bases between them. The CDR3 has 15 amino acids.

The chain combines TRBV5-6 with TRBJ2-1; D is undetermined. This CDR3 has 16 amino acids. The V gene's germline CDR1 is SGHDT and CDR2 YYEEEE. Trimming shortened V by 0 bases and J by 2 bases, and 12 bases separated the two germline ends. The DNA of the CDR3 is TGTGCCAGCAGCTTGGATGGTGGGCTCGCCTACAATGAGCAGTTCTTC. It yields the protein CASSLDGGLAYNEQFF.

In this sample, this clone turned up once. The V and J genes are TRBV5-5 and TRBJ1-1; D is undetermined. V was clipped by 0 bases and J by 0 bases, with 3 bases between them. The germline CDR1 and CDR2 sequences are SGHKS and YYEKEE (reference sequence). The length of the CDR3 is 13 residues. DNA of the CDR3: TGTGCCAGCAGCTTGGTATTGAACACTGAAGCTTTCTTT. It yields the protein CASSLVLNTEAFF.

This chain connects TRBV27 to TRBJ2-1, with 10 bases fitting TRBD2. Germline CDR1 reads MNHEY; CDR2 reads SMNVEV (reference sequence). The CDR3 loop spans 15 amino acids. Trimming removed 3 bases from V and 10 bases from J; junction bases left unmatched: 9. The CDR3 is CASSLGLAGVDEQFF. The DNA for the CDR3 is TGTGCCAGCAGTTTGGGGCTAGCGGGGGTCGACGAGCAGTTCTTC.

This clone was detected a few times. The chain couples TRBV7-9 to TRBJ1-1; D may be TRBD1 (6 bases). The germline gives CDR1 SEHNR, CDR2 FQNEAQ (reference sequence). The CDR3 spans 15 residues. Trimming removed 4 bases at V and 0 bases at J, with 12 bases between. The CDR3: CASSWGGHLNTEAFF. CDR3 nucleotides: TGTGCCAGCAGCTGGGGGGGACACTTGAACACTGAAGCTTTCTTT.

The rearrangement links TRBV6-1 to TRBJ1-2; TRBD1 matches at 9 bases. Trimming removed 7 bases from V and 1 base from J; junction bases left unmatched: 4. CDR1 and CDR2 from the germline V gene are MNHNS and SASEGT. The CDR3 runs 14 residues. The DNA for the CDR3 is TGTGCCAGCAACCGACAGGGGGGTAACTATGGCTACACCTTC. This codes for CASNRQGGNYGYTF.

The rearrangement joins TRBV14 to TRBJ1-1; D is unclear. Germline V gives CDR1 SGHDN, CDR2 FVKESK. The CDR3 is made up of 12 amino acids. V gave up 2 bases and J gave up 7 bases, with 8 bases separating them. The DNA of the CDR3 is TGTGCCAGCAGCCAACAGACCTTTGAAGCTTTCTTT. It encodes CASSQQTFEAFF. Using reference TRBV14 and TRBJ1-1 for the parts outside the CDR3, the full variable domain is EAGVTQFPSHSVIEKGQTVTLRCDPISGHDNLYWYRRVMGKEIKFLLHFVKESKQDESGMPNNRFLAERTGGTYSTLKVQPAELEDSGVYFCASSQQTFEAFFGQGTRLTVV.

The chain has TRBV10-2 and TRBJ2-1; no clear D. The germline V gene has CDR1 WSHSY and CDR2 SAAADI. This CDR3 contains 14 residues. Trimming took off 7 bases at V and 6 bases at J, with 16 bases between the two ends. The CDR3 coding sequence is TGCGCCAGCACCTCGATGGGCGCGCGCAATGAGCAGTTCTTC. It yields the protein CASTSMGARNEQFF.

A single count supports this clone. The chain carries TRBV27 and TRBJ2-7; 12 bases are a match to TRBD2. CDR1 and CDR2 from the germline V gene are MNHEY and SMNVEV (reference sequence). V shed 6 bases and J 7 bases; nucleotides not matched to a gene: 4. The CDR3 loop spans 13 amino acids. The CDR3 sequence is CASSPGLAGEQYF. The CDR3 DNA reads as TGTGCCAGCAGCCCTGGACTAGCGGGGGAGCAGTACTTC.

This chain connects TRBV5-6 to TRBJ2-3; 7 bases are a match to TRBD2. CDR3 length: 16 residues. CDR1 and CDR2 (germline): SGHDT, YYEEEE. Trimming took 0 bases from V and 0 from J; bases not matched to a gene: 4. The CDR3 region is CASSLELAHSTDTQYF. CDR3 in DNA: TGTGCCAGCAGCTTGGAACTAGCGCATAGCACAGATACGCAGTATTTT.

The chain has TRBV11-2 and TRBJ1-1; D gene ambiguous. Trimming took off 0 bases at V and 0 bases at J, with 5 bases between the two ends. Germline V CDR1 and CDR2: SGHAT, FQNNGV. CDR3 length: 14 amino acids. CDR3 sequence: CASSLESVNTEAFF. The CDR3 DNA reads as TGTGCCAGCAGCTTAGAGTCGGTGAACACTGAAGCTTTCTTT.

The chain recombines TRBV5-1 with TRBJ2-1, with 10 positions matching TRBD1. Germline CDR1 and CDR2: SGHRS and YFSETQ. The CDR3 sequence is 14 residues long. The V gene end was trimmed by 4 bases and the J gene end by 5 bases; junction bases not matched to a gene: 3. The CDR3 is CASSLGTGDNEQFF. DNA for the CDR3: TGCGCCAGCAGCCTCGGGACAGGGGACAATGAGCAGTTCTTC.